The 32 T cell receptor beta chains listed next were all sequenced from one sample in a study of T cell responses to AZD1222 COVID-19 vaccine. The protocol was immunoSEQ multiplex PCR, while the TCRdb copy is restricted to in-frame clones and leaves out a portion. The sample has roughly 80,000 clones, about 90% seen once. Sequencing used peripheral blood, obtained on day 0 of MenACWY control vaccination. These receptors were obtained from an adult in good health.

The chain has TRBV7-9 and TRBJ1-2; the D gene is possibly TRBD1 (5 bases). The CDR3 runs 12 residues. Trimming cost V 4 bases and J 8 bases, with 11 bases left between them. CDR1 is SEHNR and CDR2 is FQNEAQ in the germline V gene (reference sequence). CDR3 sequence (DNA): TGTGCCAGCAGCTCGCAGGGATTAGGCTACACCTTC. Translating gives CASSSQGLGYTF.

CDR3 loop: CAAESGAGYNEQFF. The CDR3 coding sequence is TGTGCCGCAGAGAGCGGGGCCGGGTACAATGAGCAGTTCTTC. The chain joins TRBV10-3 to TRBJ2-1, with 7 nucleotides matching TRBD2. This CDR3 has 14 residues. Losses at the gene ends were 11 bases for V and 4 bases for J; bases not matched to a gene: 11. The germline V gene has CDR1 ENHRY and CDR2 SYGVKD.

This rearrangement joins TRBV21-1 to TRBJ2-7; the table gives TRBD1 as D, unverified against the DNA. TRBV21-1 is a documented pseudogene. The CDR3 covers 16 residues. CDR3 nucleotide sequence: TGTGCCAGCACCCATAACGGGCCCCCAGGGGGCGACGAGCAGTACTTC. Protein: CASTHNGPPGGDEQYF.

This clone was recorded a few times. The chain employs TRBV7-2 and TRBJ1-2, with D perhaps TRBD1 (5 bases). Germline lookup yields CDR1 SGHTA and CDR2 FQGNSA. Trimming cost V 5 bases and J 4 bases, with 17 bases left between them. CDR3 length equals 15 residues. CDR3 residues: CASSPEGGAGYGYTF. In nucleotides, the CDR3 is TGTGCCAGCAGCCCCGAAGGAGGGGCAGGCTATGGCTACACCTTC.

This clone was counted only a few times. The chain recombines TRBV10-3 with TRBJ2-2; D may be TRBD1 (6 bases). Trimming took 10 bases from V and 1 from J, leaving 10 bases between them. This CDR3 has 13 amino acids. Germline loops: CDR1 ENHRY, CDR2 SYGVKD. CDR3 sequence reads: CASGQRNTGELFF. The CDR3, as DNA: TGTGCCAGCGGACAGAGGAACACCGGGGAGCTGTTTTTT.

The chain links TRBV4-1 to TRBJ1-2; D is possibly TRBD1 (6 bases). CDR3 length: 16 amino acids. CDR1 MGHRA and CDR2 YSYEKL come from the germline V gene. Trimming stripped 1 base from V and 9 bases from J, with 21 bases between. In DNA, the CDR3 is TGCGCCAGCAGCCAAGGGGTTCTAGGGGGTCTCGTGAGCTACACCTTC. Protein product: CASSQGVLGGLVSYTF.

CDR3 coding DNA: TGTGCCAGCAGCGTAGTGGGCTCAGGAGGGACGGCTACCAATGAGCAGTTCTTC. Its protein product is CASSVVGSGGTATNEQFF. The chain is built from TRBV9 and TRBJ2-1; TRBD2 might be the D (6 bases). V lost 0 bases to trimming and J lost 6 bases, with 22 bases between them. Per germline, CDR1 SGDLS and CDR2 YYNGEE. The length of the CDR3 is 18 residues.

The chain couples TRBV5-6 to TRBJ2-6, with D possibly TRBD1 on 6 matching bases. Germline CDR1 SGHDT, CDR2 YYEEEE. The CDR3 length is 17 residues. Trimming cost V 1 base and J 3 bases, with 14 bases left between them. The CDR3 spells CASSLPLHRVGANVLTF. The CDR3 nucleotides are TGTGCCAGCAGCTTGCCACTACACAGGGTTGGGGCCAACGTCCTGACTTTC.

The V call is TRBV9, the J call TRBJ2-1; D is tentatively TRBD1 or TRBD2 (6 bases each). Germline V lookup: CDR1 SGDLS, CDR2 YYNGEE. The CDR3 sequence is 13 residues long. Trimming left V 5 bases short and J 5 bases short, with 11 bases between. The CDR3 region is CASRRGDNNEQFF. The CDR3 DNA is TGTGCCAGCAGGAGGGGGGATAACAATGAGCAGTTCTTC.

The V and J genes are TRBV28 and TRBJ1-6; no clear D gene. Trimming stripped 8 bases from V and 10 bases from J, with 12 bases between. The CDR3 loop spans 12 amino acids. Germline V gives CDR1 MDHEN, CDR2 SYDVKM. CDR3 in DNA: TGTGCCAGCGTTAGCCCTGGGTCACCCCTCCACTTT. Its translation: CASVSPGSPLHF.

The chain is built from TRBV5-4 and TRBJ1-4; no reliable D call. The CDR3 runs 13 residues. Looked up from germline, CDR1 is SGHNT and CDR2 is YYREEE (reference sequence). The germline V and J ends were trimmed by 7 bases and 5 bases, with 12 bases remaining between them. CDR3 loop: CASSTGSNEKLFF. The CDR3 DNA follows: TGTGCCAGCTCGACGGGGAGCAATGAAAAACTGTTTTTT.

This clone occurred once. As DNA, the CDR3 is TGCAGTGTTAAGTCGAACGAGCAGTTCTTC. Protein sequence: CSVKSNEQFF. This chain uses TRBV20-1 with TRBJ2-1; no definite D call. Germline lookup yields CDR1 DFQATT and CDR2 SNEGSKA (reference sequence). This CDR3 has 10 amino acids. V lost 7 bases and J lost 10, with 11 bases in between.

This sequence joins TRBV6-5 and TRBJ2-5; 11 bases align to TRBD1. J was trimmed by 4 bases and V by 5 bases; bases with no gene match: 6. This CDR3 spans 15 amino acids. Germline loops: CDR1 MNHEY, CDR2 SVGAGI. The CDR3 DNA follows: TGTGCCAGCAGTCTCGGGACAGGGGGGATAGAGACCCAGTACTTC. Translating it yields CASSLGTGGIETQYF.

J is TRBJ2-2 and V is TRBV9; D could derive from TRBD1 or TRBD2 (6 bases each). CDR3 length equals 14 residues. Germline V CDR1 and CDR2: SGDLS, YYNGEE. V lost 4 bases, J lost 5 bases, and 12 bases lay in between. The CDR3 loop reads CASSLRGGTGELFF. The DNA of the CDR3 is TGTGCCAGCAGCCTCAGAGGGGGGACCGGGGAGCTGTTTTTT.

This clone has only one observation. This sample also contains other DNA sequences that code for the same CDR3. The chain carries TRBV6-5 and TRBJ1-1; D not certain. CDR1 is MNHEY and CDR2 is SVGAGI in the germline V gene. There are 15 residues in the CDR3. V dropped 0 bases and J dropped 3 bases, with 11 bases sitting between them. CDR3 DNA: TGTGCCAGCAGTTACTCCCGTCGTGGGGACACTGAAGCTTTCTTT. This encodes CASSYSRRGDTEAFF.

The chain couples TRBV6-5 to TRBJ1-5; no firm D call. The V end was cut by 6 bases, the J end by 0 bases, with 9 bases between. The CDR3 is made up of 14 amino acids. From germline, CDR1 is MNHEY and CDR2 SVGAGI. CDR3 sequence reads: CASSLEYSNQPQHF. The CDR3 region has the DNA TGTGCCAGCAGCCTGGAGTATAGCAATCAGCCCCAGCATTTT.

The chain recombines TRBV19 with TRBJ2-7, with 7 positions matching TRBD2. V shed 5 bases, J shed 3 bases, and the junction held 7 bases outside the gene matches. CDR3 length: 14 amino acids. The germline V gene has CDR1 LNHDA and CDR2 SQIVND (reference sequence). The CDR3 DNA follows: TGTGCCAGTAGTGTAAGCGGGATTAACTACGAGCAGTACTTC. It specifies CASSVSGINYEQYF.

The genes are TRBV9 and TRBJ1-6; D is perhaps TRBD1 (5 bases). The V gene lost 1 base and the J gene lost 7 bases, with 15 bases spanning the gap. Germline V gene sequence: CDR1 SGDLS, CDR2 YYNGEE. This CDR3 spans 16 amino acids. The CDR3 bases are TGTGCCAGCAGCGTACTCAGCGGGACGGCCAATTCACCCCTCCACTTT. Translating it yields CASSVLSGTANSPLHF.

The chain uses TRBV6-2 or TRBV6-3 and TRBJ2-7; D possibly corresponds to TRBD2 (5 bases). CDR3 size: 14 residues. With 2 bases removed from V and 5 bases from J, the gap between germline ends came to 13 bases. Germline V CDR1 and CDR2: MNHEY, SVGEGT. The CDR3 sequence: CASSYNPGMNEQYF. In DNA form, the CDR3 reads TGTGCCAGCAGTTACAATCCGGGGATGAACGAGCAGTACTTC.

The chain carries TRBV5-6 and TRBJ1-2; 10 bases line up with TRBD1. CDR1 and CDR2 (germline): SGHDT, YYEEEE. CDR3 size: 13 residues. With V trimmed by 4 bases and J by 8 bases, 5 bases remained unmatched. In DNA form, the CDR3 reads TGTGCCAGCAGCACCGGGACAGGGGTGGGCTACACCTTC. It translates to CASSTGTGVGYTF.

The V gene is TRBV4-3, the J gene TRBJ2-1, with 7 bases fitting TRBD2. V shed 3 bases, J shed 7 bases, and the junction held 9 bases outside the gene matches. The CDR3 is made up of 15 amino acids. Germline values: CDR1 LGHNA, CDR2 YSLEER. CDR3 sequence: CASSQHRDYRNEQFF. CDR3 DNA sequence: TGCGCCAGCAGCCAGCACCGGGACTACAGAAATGAGCAGTTCTTC.

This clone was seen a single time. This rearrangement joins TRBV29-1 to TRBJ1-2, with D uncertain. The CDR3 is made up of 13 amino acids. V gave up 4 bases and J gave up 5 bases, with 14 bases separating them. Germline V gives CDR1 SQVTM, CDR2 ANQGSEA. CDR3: CSVVMDYRYGYTF. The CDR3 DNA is TGCAGCGTTGTGATGGACTACAGATATGGCTACACCTTC.

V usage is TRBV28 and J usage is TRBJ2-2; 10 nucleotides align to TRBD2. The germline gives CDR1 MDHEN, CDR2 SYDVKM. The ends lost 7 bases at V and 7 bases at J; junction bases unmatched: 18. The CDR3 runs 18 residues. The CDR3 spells CASTDLLSGRADVGELFF. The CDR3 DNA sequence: TGTGCCAGCACTGATCTACTCAGCGGGAGGGCCGATGTCGGGGAGCTGTTTTTT.

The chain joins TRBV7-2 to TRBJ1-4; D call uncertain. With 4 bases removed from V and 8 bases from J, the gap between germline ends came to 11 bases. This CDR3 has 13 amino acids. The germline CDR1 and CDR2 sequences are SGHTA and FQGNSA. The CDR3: CASSYNPKEKLFF. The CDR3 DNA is TGTGCCAGCAGCTACAACCCAAAGGAAAAACTGTTTTTT.

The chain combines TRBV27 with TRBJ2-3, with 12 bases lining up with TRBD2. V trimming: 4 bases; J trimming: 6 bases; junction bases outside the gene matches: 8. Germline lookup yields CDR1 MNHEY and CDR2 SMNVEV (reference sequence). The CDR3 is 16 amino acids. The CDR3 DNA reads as TGTGCCAGCAGTTCCCCCCTAGCGGGAGGGCAGGATACGCAGTATTTT. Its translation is CASSSPLAGGQDTQYF.

CDR3 amino acids: CASRRTGTEAFF. As DNA, the CDR3 is TGTGCCAGCAGGAGAACGGGAACTGAAGCTTTCTTT. The chain couples TRBV6-5 to TRBJ1-1; D uncertain. Trimming shortened V by 6 bases and J by 5 bases, and 10 bases separated the two germline ends. This CDR3 is built from 12 residues. Germline V gives CDR1 MNHEY, CDR2 SVGAGI.

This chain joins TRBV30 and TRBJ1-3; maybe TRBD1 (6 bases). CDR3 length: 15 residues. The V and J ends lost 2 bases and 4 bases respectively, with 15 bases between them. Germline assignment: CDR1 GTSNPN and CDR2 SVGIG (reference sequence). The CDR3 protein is CAWSSWGGSGNTIYF. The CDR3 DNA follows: TGTGCCTGGAGTTCCTGGGGGGGCTCCGGAAACACCATATATTTT.

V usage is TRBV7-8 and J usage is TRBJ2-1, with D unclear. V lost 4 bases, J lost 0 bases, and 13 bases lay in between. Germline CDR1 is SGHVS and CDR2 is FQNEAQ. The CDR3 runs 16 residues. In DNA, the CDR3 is TGTGCCAGCAGCTCACGTATAGGGATCTCCTACAATGAGCAGTTCTTC. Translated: CASSSRIGISYNEQFF.

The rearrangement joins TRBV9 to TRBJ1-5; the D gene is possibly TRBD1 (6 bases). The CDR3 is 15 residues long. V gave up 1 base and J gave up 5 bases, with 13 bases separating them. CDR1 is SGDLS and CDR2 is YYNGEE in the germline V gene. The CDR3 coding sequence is TGTGCCAGCAGCGTAAGCCCGGACAGAGATCAGCCCCAGCATTTT. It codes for CASSVSPDRDQPQHF.

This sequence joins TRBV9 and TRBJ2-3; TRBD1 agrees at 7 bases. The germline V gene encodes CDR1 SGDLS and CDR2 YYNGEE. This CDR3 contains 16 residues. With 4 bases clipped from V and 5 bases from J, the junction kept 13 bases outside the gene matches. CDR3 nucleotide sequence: TGTGCCAGCAGCCCAATGGTTCAGGGGGTAGTAGATACGCAGTATTTT. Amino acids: CASSPMVQGVVDTQYF.

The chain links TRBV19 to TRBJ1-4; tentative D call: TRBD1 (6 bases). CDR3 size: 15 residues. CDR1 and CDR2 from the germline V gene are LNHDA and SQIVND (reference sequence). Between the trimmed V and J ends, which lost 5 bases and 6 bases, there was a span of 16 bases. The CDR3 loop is CASSPARGAYEKLFF. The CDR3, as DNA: TGTGCCAGTAGTCCGGCCCGGGGGGCTTATGAAAAACTGTTTTTT.

The CDR3 coding sequence is TGTGCCAGCAGTGTTGGCAGCCAACCTAATGAGCAGTTCTTC. This sequence encodes CASSVGSQPNEQFF. The chain joins TRBV2 to TRBJ2-1; D call uncertain. This CDR3 has 14 amino acids. Trimming stripped 4 bases from V and 7 bases from J, with 14 bases between. Germline V gene sequence: CDR1 SNHLY, CDR2 FYNNEI.